This T cell receptor (beta chain) was retrieved from a study of T-cell memory formation after mild COVID-19. MiXCR was run by TCRdb on the 5' RACE reads, yielding one entry per CDR3 protein. The sample has over 350,000 distinct CDR3 sequences; roughly a quarter are singletons. Looked up from germline, CDR1 is DFQATT and CDR2 is SNEGSKA (reference sequence). CDR3 length: 15 amino acids. V shed 4 bases and J 6 bases; nucleotides not matched to a gene: 15. This clonotype was observed a handful of times. The sequence was obtained from an adult woman who had mild COVID-19 (a few samples of this study predate the infection). Cell type and time point are not known. The sample was PBMCs or a T cell subset sorted from them (not recorded which). The rearrangement links TRBV20-1 to TRBJ2-7; 7 bases agree with TRBD1. The CDR3 nucleotides read TGCAGTGCTAAAGACAGGGAACTAAAACCATCCGAGCAGTACTTC. Translating gives CSAKDRELKPSEQYF.